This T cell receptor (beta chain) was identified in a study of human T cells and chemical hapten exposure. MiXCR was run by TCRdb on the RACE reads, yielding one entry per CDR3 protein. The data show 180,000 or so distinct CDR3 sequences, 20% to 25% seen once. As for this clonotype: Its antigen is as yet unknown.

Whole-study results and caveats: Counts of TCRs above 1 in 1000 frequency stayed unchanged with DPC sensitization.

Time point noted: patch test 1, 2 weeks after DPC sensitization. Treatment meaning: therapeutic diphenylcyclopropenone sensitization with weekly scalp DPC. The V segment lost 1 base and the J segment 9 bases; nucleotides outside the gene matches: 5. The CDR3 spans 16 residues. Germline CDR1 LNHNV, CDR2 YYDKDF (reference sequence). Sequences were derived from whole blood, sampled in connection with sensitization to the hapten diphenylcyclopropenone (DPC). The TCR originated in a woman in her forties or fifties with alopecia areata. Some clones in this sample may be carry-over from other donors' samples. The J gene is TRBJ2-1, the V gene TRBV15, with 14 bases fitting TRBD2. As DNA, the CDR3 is TGTGCCACCAGCAGAGTAATCGGACTAGCGGGAGGTGAGCAGTTCTTC. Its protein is CATSRVIGLAGGEQFF.